This T cell receptor beta chain was identified in a study of T-cell memory formation after mild COVID-19. Trimming took 5 bases from V and 8 from J; bases not matched to a gene: 16. CDR3 size: 17 residues. Looked up from germline, CDR1 is SGHTA and CDR2 is FQGNSA. This clonotype came up a few times. TCRdb recomputed calls from the 5' RACE reads with MiXCR, one row per CDR3 protein. Among 530,000 or so distinct CDR3 sequences, 15% to 20% were seen once, and the ten largest hold about 8.1%. The sequence came from an adult woman who had mild COVID-19 (a few samples of this study predate the infection). Cell type and time point are not known. Sequencing was done on a sample of PBMCs or a T cell subset sorted from them (not recorded which). The rearrangement links TRBV7-2 to TRBJ2-3; 10 positions match TRBD1. CDR3 sequence reads: CASSPPQTRQGAGTQYF. In DNA form, the CDR3 reads TGTGCCAGCAGCCCCCCCCAGACCCGACAGGGGGCCGGTACGCAGTATTTT.